This paragraph reports one TCR beta chain. This clone turned up a few times. Its antigen is currently not known. Base qualities are not recorded, but no much larger clone differs from it by a single base. Receptor libraries were prepared by the immunoSEQ multiplex PCR assay. For the multiplex PCR, a mixture combining 60 forward primers for TCR Vbeta segments and 13 reverse primers for TCR Jbeta segments was used. Amplification of the CDR3 region of rearranged TCR beta genes was performed with a multiplex PCR assay on genomic DNA. The amplified TCR beta libraries were sequenced on the Illumina HiSeq System as 87-base-pair reads. Per the source publication's procedure: A later analysis tallied 75 million to 95 million unique TCR beta chains across the 550 to 850 repertoires, and approximately 12 million of those chains were shared by two or more donors. A nearest-neighbor algorithm error-corrected the raw reads and collapsed the reads into unique sequences, merging closely related sequences to remove PCR and sequencing errors. To assign V, D and J gene segments, CDR3 sequences were aligned to IMGT reference sequences. For a sequence to be retained, a match of at least six nucleotides to both a V gene segment and a J gene segment was required. A rearrangement counted as productive if the CDR3 had no stop codons and remained in frame with V and J, and every other rearrangement counted as non-productive. Following IMGT convention, CDR3 was defined as the stretch from the second conserved V-encoded cysteine up to the conserved J-encoded phenylalanine. Sequences without an unambiguous match to a single V gene segment were excluded from the earlier analysis of approximately 560 of the donors. An earlier analysis of almost 600 of the donors classified V segments as functional when productive rearrangements were above 56.7% and as segregating when the standard deviation between donors was above 5%. A statistical classification framework was developed to diagnose cytomegalovirus status using the catalog of TCR beta chain sequences. V and J gene assignment, in a later analysis, came from comparing TCR nucleotide sequences with IMGT/GENE-DB human TR gene sequences. A later analysis assigned CDR3 sequences and most-parsimonious VDJ recombination scenarios with the TCRdist pipeline. In a later analysis, every TCR beta chain was defined by the combination of its CDR3 amino acid sequence and its V-gene family, and reads without a unique V-gene family were dropped. In a later analysis, 500 to 650 highly shared, low-generation-probability nucleotide sequences were removed to address suspected cross-contamination and a sequencing artifact. A later analysis calculated a clonal expansion index for each public chain from normalized within-repertoire ranks of inferred template counts. A later analysis computed generation probabilities with a VDJ recombination model fitted to out-of-frame rearrangements, and checked the results against IGoR. In a later analysis, hypergeometric tests were used to score TCR-TCR, TCR-HLA and TCR-CMV co-occurrence, with a repertoire-size bias correction applied to TCR pairs. In a later analysis, false discovery rates were estimated by permuting HLA or CMV assignments 20 times. In a later analysis, co-occurring TCRs were grouped with DBSCAN, and TCRdist sequence similarity was added when clustering was performed within HLA-allele-positive subsets. For co-occurrence clustering, repertoires with fewer than 30,000 or more than 120,000 public chains were excluded, along with about five repertoires with anomalous nucleotide sharing. TCRdb carries this immuneACCESS record with in-frame sequences only. Its versions omit some clonotypes, under half of them owing to an unresolved V gene in the studies checked, with the rest unexplained. That table gives V, J and clone size, and the DNA gave D and trimming. This sample lists over 95,000 clones; around 73% were detected once. The ten largest clones represent about 3.5% of the sample.

The data derive from a study of cytomegalovirus exposure and HLA in healthy donors (TCRdb year 2017). Background for the entire study: An earlier analysis of under 600 of the donors reported 250 to 300 Gb of sequence data and 117 million unique TCR beta sequences from about 200 million T cells. Roughly 300 gigabases of sequencing data and tens of millions of unique TCR sequences were included in an early release covering roughly 700 HLA-typed donors. Of the roughly 400 genotyped donors, over 65% fell in the genetic ancestry cluster associated with self-reported Caucasian donors. The aim of the study was to test whether cataloging public T cell receptors could identify signatures of past pathogen exposure. The T cell repertoires of 670 or so subjects were profiled by immunosequencing and related to cytomegalovirus serostatus. Besides the first cohort of roughly 640 subjects, a separate validation cohort made up of 120 or so different subjects was used. To predict cytomegalovirus infection status, the study combined high-throughput TCR immunosequencing, statistical association of individual TCRs with disease status, and machine learning. A later analysis re-examined previously published TCR beta repertoires from more than 550 donors and added high-resolution HLA genotyping to investigate patterns of TCR occurrence. The later analysis used no new phenotypic data to find candidate immune exposures, relying instead on TCR beta sequences and their occurrence across donors. In an earlier analysis of about 590 of the donors, high-throughput TCR beta sequencing was used to judge whether each TCR beta V gene segment behaved as functional or pseudogenic. Donor age, sex, ethnicity and CMV serostatus were compiled together with the repertoire data. A later genetic analysis used genome-wide SNP genotypes for about three fifths of the 666 donors, treating that subset as a discovery cohort. Every repertoire in the discovery cohort had been generated on one and the same sequencing platform. HLA typing included class I and class II loci at four-digit resolution. Typing coverage differed by locus: A, B, C, DRB1 and DQB1 were typed in roughly 620-640 donors, DQA1 in roughly 510, DPA1 in some 610, and DPB1 in just under 480. Five DR-DQ haplotypes were handled as single units for association and clustering because linkage in the cohort was strong. Among some 400 genotyped donors of the cohort, an average of approximately 220,000 unique TCR beta nucleotide sequences was sequenced per donor, of which about 19% were non-productive.

The CDR3, from cysteine to phenylalanine, totals 13 residues. This entry keeps only the CDR3 DNA: 39 bases, framed from base 1. From a lookup of the germline V gene, CDR1 and CDR2 are MNHNS and SASEGT. V is shortened by 7 bases, J by 4 bases, and the region joining them spans 13 bases. Paper-wide results and their limitations: Linkage disequilibrium might explain the correlated functional status among segregating V segments, but an unknown experimental factor could not be excluded. At a false discovery rate of 0.05, a later analysis linked 16,951 TCR beta sequences to specific HLA alleles. This cohort had only TCR beta chains sequenced, and the lack of alpha or paired-chain data limited which features could be detected. Immune exposure information for the cohort was limited to CMV serostatus. The earlier analysis of 450 to 700 of the donors excluded 15 to 20 rarely observed V segments, including chromosome 9 orphons, because counts were too low. A further reported finding was that TCR beta sequences accurately predicted the HLA-A and HLA-B alleles for most subjects in the first cohort. In a later analysis, HLA-associated TCR beta chains were found to be more clonally expanded and to have lower generation probabilities than equally common non-associated chains. The 87-base-pair reads could not distinguish some IMGT-functional V segments, including TRBV6-2 and TRBV6-3, so those segments were excluded. In the study, some 160 TCR beta chains were listed as associated with cytomegalovirus. When HLA alleles, especially DR and DQ, strongly co-occurred, TCR associations were difficult to assign to individual alleles. Roughly uniform sequencing depth across donors was assumed in presence/absence analyses, although this assumption may not hold. An earlier analysis of approximately 590 of the donors showed that most TCR beta V segments appeared in productive rearrangements either about 87% or about 30% of the time, which broadly matched IMGT annotations. The authors suggested that the approach could potentially be extended to other disease states and immunological phenotypes. The classifier was reported to diagnose cytomegalovirus status with high specificity and sensitivity in both the original cohort and the validation cohort. A later analysis found that TCR association rates varied across HLA loci, with DRB1 alleles showing the most associated TCRs and HLA-C alleles the fewest. Most CMV-associated TCR beta chains appeared to be HLA-restricted in a later analysis, and the HLA associations seemed to be driven largely by CMV exposure. Compared with the roughly 720-donor mean, donors in an Asian-associated ancestry cluster had fewer N-insertions in productive TCRs, according to a later genetic analysis. According to a later analysis, parvovirus B19, influenza, CMV and Epstein-Barr virus appeared linked to several top co-occurrence clusters. A cluster of highly shared sequence variants was judged likely to be a technical artifact of the sequencing pipeline. In vitro tests confirmed that a few of the cytomegalovirus-associated TCR beta chains recognize cytomegalovirus antigens. In a later genetic analysis, a missense DCLRE1C variant was associated with V-gene and J-gene trimming of TCR beta chains, and the association was replicated in an independent cohort. Across donors, most TCR sequences were observed very rarely, whereas some public TCRs were present in many individuals. Because HLA typing was unavailable for some donors at each locus, only the typed subset was used in association tests.

In total, approximately 700 healthy bone marrow donors made up the cohort. All cohort members were sampled while nominally healthy, although unrecorded immune exposures were likely present. The donor tested CMV seronegative, placing the donor among the approximately 360 seronegative members of the cohort. Every donor gave a peripheral blood sample, and the peripheral blood mononuclear cells from that sample were used for TCR beta sequencing. The Qiagen DNeasy Blood Extraction Kit was used to extract genomic DNA from the blood cell samples. Sequenced input: PBMCs. Recombination connected TRBV6-1 to TRBJ1-1, with the D segment identity uncertain. The receptor comes from a middle-aged man in good health and CMV-seronegative. The CDR3 reads CASTSHGGTEAFF. The sequenced DNA: TGTGCCAGCACCAGCCATGGAGGCACTGAAGCTTTCTTT.